This T cell receptor beta chain was found in a study of cytomegalovirus exposure and HLA in healthy donors. Study-level points and caveats: In vitro data verified a few CMV-associated chains as specific for CMV antigens.

Points on this clone: The antigen remains undetermined.

Method: immunoSEQ multiplex PCR; TCRdb's copy keeps in-frame clones and lacks some. Among 45,000 to 65,000 clones, just over 90% were seen once, and the ten largest hold under 2%. CDR1 is SGDLS and CDR2 is YYNGEE in the germline V gene. Trimming stripped 0 bases from V and 8 bases from J, with 14 bases between. This CDR3 is 15 amino acids long. The chain links TRBV9 to TRBJ1-4, with TRBD1 as a possible D gene (6 bases). The receptor's source is a woman between 18 and 29 years old in good health and CMV-seropositive. Sequencing input: PBMCs. CDR3 sequence (DNA): TGTGCCAGCAGCGTAGGACAGGCTGGATACGAAAAACTGTTTTTT. Its protein is CASSVGQAGYEKLFF.